This passage covers 28 T cell receptor beta chains from one sample sequenced in a study of CD8+ T cells in alopecia areata. RNA extraction was followed by reverse transcription into cDNA, which acted as the sequencing template. The protocol was immunoSEQ multiplex PCR, while the TCRdb copy is restricted to in-frame clones and leaves out a portion. Among under 350,000 clones listed, roughly 50% were seen once. Specified treatment: oral pan-JAK inhibitor, 5-10 mg twice daily. Sample: CD4+ T cells sorted from blood, taken at week 24, from a patient treated with tofacitinib. These receptor sequences come from a human donor with alopecia areata.

This rearrangement joins TRBV5-1 to TRBJ1-2; D remains ambiguous. CDR3 size: 13 residues. Looked up from germline, CDR1 is SGHRS and CDR2 is YFSETQ. Between the trimmed V and J ends, which lost 2 bases and 2 bases, there was a span of 7 bases. CDR3 in amino acids: CASSFGRNYGYTF. In DNA, the CDR3 is TGCGCCAGCAGCTTTGGGCGGAACTATGGCTACACCTTC.

This clone was picked up a small number of times. The chain has TRBV29-1 and TRBJ2-1; 9 nucleotides match TRBD1. The CDR3 is made up of 14 amino acids. Trimming cost V 5 bases and J 10 bases; bases outside gene matches: 12. CDR1 is SQVTM and CDR2 is ANQGSEA in the germline V gene. This CDR3 is CSVSRTGAGQEQFF. The CDR3 region has the DNA TGCAGCGTTTCGCGGACAGGGGCCGGTCAAGAGCAGTTCTTC.

This clone showed up just a few times. V is TRBV4-1 and J is TRBJ2-7, with 8 nucleotides matching TRBD1. The junction had 4 bases not matched to a gene; V was cut back by 2 bases and J by 4 bases. Germline loops: CDR1 MGHRA, CDR2 YSYEKL. The CDR3 contains 14 residues. Written as DNA, the CDR3 is TGCGCCAGCAGCCAACCAGGGGGCCTTTACGAGCAGTACTTC. This translates into CASSQPGGLYEQYF.

This clone was seen a handful of times. The chain is built from TRBV10-3 and TRBJ1-1, with 8 bases that match TRBD1. Trimming removed 5 bases from V and 7 bases from J; junction bases left unmatched: 9. Germline V gene sequence: CDR1 ENHRY, CDR2 SYGVKD. CDR3 length equals 14 residues. Here the CDR3 reads CAISKGQGAHEAFF. The CDR3 bases are TGTGCCATCAGTAAAGGACAGGGCGCACATGAAGCTTTCTTT.

The chain carries TRBV7-2 and TRBJ2-7; perhaps D is TRBD1 or TRBD2 (7 bases each). V was shortened by 4 bases and J by 5 bases, with 24 bases between the two germline ends. The CDR3 runs 17 residues. Germline V gene data show CDR1 as SGHTA and CDR2 as FQGNSA. The CDR3 protein is CASSSPPGGTVGDEQYF. CDR3 DNA: TGTGCCAGCAGCTCCCCCCCCGGGGGGACAGTCGGGGACGAGCAGTACTTC. Full variable domain (missing parts from reference TRBV7-2 and TRBJ2-7): GAGVSQSPSNKVTEKGKDVELRCDPISGHTALYWYRQSLGQGLEFLIYFQGNSAPDKSGLPSDRFSAERTGGSVSTLTIQRTQQEDSAVYLCASSSPPGGTVGDEQYFGPGTRLTVT.

The chain carries TRBV4-1 and TRBJ2-2; TRBD1 or TRBD2 may be the D gene (5 bases each). V lost 4 bases to trimming and J lost 6 bases, with 18 bases between them. Germline V gene sequence: CDR1 MGHRA, CDR2 YSYEKL. The CDR3 runs to 16 residues. DNA for the CDR3: TGCGCCAGCAGCCGACCGGGACGTAGAAACGCCGGGGAGCTGTTTTTT. Translation: CASSRPGRRNAGELFF.

The chain employs TRBV5-4 and TRBJ2-3; D might be TRBD1 or TRBD2, each matching 6 bases. V was clipped by 2 bases and J by 1 base, with 11 bases between them. This CDR3 has 15 residues. In germline, CDR1 is SGHNT, CDR2 YYREEE (reference sequence). The CDR3 DNA reads as TGTGCCAGCAGCTTCGACGGGGGCCGCACAGATACGCAGTATTTT. Protein product: CASSFDGGRTDTQYF.

V is TRBV30 and J is TRBJ1-5, with D maybe TRBD1 (6 bases). V dropped 2 bases and J dropped 10 bases, with 9 bases sitting between them. Per the germline V gene, CDR1 is GTSNPN and CDR2 is SVGIG (reference sequence). There are 11 residues in the CDR3. CDR3 sequence: CAWSKGGPQHF. CDR3 coding DNA: TGTGCCTGGAGTAAGGGGGGTCCCCAGCATTTT.

The chain carries TRBV27 and TRBJ2-7; TRBD1 or TRBD2 may be the D gene (6 bases each). The CDR3 consists of 13 residues. Deletions cut 2 bases from V and 5 bases from J, with 10 bases between. Germline CDR1 and CDR2: MNHEY and SMNVEV (reference sequence). The CDR3 bases are TGTGCCAGCAGTTTAGGGGGGCCCCACGAGCAGTACTTC. Its protein product is CASSLGGPHEQYF.

V gene TRBV9 combines with J gene TRBJ2-1; 8 bases are shared with TRBD1. The CDR3 runs 17 residues. J was trimmed by 8 bases and V by 4 bases; bases with no gene match: 17. Germline loops: CDR1 SGDLS, CDR2 YYNGEE. DNA for the CDR3: TGTGCCAGCAGCAACCCGCGCGGGCAGGGGGCTTGGTATGAGCAGTTCTTC. Amino acid sequence: CASSNPRGQGAWYEQFF.

Only a few counts were recorded for this clone. The rearrangement links TRBV30 to TRBJ1-1, with D possibly TRBD1 on 6 matching bases. The germline V and J ends were trimmed by 3 bases and 10 bases, with 15 bases remaining between them. This CDR3 is built from 12 residues. The germline V gene encodes CDR1 GTSNPN and CDR2 SVGIG (reference sequence). CDR3 bases: TGTGCCTGGAGACGGACAGAGGCGAGAGCTTTCTTT. Translation gives CAWRRTEARAFF.

J is TRBJ2-7 and V is TRBV7-9; possible D gene TRBD1, 6 bases. The CDR3 covers 15 residues. Per germline, CDR1 SEHNR and CDR2 FQNEAQ (reference sequence). With 1 base removed from V and 4 bases from J, the gap between germline ends came to 14 bases. As DNA, the CDR3 is TGTGCCAGCAGCTTAGGGACAGCGGCTGGGTACGAGCAGTACTTC. Amino acids: CASSLGTAAGYEQYF.

The V call is TRBV5-1, the J call TRBJ1-1; TRBD1 aligns across 7 bases. The V and J ends lost 3 bases and 0 bases, in that order; junction bases with no gene match: 8. The CDR3 extends over 16 amino acids. Germline V lookup: CDR1 SGHRS, CDR2 YFSETQ. In nucleotides, the CDR3 is TGCGCCAGCAGCTCCTCAGGGGGACTCATGAACACTGAAGCTTTCTTT. As protein: CASSSSGGLMNTEAFF.

The chain couples TRBV23-1 to TRBJ1-2; the D is unclear. TRBV23-1 is an open reading frame, and its role is uncertain. The CDR3 is 13 amino acids. V was shortened by 6 bases and J by 2 bases, with 10 bases between the two germline ends. The CDR3 nucleotides read TGCGCCAGCAGAAGAACCGGGAACTATGGCTACACCTTC. Its translation is CASRRTGNYGYTF.

The chain joins TRBV2 to TRBJ1-1; 8 nucleotides match TRBD1. Germline CDR1 SNHLY, CDR2 FYNNEI. V lost 8 bases, J lost 4 bases, and 9 bases stayed unmatched. The CDR3 contains 14 residues. The DNA of the CDR3 is TGTGCCAGCGGAGTGACAGGGGTCGGCACTGAAGCTTTCTTT. It specifies CASGVTGVGTEAFF.

The rearrangement uses TRBV30 and TRBJ1-5; TRBD1 agrees at 8 bases. The V gene's germline CDR1 is GTSNPN and CDR2 SVGIG (reference sequence). The CDR3 extends over 15 amino acids. J was trimmed by 4 bases and V by 3 bases; bases with no gene match: 8. CDR3 nucleotides: TGTGCCTGGAGAGACCACAGGGGGGCTAATCAGCCCCAGCATTTT. Residues: CAWRDHRGANQPQHF.

This clone occurred a few times. The V call is TRBV30, the J call TRBJ2-3, with D unclear. V lost 4 bases and J 0 bases, leaving 14 bases between the germline ends. CDR3 length: 15 residues. The germline CDR1 and CDR2 sequences are GTSNPN and SVGIG (reference sequence). CDR3 sequence (DNA): TGTGCCTGGAATCTGGGTGGGGTTAGCACAGATACGCAGTATTTT. This sequence encodes CAWNLGGVSTDTQYF.

The chain is built from TRBV7-8 and TRBJ2-7; maybe TRBD2 (6 bases). CDR1 and CDR2 (germline): SGHVS, FQNEAQ. This CDR3 has 15 residues. V lost 7 bases and J lost 0, with 16 bases in between. The CDR3 bases are TGTGCCAGCACCTCCTTAGCGGTCTCCTCCTACGAGCAGTACTTC. Encoded protein: CASTSLAVSSYEQYF.

The rearrangement joins TRBV4-3 to TRBJ2-2; 11 bases are a match to TRBD2. V shed 0 bases and J 0 bases; nucleotides not matched to a gene: 9. CDR3 length equals 20 residues. The germline CDR1 and CDR2 sequences are LGHNA and YSLEER. The CDR3 DNA reads as TGCGCCAGCAGCCAAGAACTTATTCTAGCGGGGGGCGCGAACACCGGGGAGCTGTTTTTT. As protein: CASSQELILAGGANTGELFF.

This clone was counted only a few times. The V gene is TRBV4-2, the J gene TRBJ1-5, with D hard to call. The V and J ends lost 2 bases and 2 bases respectively, with 13 bases between them. The V gene's germline CDR1 is LGHNA and CDR2 YNFKEQ. The CDR3 is 16 residues long. The CDR3 protein is CASSQPEGRGNQPQHF. The CDR3 region has the DNA TGTGCCAGCAGCCAACCTGAGGGCAGAGGCAATCAGCCCCAGCATTTT.

The rearrangement joins TRBV30 to TRBJ2-1; 12 bases are a match to TRBD2. From germline, CDR1 is GTSNPN and CDR2 SVGIG (reference sequence). CDR3 size: 13 residues. J gave up 7 bases and V 5 bases, and 3 bases lay outside the gene matches. CDR3 in amino acids: CAWDGLAGNEQFF. DNA for the CDR3: TGTGCCTGGGATGGACTAGCGGGGAATGAGCAGTTCTTC.

This clone was seen a handful of times. In DNA form, the CDR3 reads TGCAGCGTTGAACCCGGGGGCCCTGGAAACACCATATATTTT. Its translation is CSVEPGGPGNTIYF. This chain connects TRBV29-1 to TRBJ1-3; TRBD1 is a possible D gene (6 bases). Trimming cost V 2 bases and J 2 bases, with 10 bases left between them. The V gene's germline CDR1 is SQVTM and CDR2 ANQGSEA. This CDR3 is 14 amino acids long.

The chain combines TRBV9 with TRBJ2-1; TRBD2 matches at 12 bases. This CDR3 spans 16 amino acids. After removal of 0 bases from V and 8 bases from J, the junction contained 6 bases not matched to a gene. The V gene's germline CDR1 is SGDLS and CDR2 YYNGEE. CDR3 sequence reads: CASSVEGTSGRDEQFF. The CDR3 DNA reads as TGTGCCAGCAGCGTAGAGGGGACTAGCGGGCGCGATGAGCAGTTCTTC.

In its sample, this clone ranks as medium-sized. The genes are TRBV18 and TRBJ2-5, with D maybe TRBD1 (6 bases). The CDR3 extends over 14 amino acids. Germline loops: CDR1 KGHSH, CDR2 LQKENI. The V end lost 8 bases, the J end lost 1 base, and 14 bases lay between the germline ends. The CDR3 region is CASQEQGIQETQYF. CDR3 in DNA: TGTGCCAGCCAGGAGCAGGGGATCCAAGAGACCCAGTACTTC. Filled out from reference TRBV18 and TRBJ2-5, the complete variable domain reads NAGVMQNPRHLVRRRGQEARLRCSPMKGHSHVYWYRQLPEEGLKFMVYLQKENIIDESGMPKERFSAEFPKEGPSILRIQQVVRGDSAAYFCASQEQGIQETQYFGPGTRLLVL.

This chain links TRBV25-1 with TRBJ2-7; tentative D call: TRBD1 (6 bases). V was clipped by 2 bases and J by 3 bases, with 14 bases between them. CDR1 MGHDK and CDR2 SYGVNS come from the germline V gene. CDR3 size: 15 residues. CDR3 amino acids: CASSEVRDKLYEQYF. The CDR3 DNA is TGTGCCAGCAGTGAAGTCCGGGACAAGCTCTACGAGCAGTACTTC.

V and J are TRBV10-3 and TRBJ2-3; TRBD1 or TRBD2 may be the D gene (5 bases each). Trimming took off 5 bases at V and 8 bases at J, with 11 bases between the two ends. Germline assignment: CDR1 ENHRY and CDR2 SYGVKD. CDR3 size: 12 residues. CDR3 region: CAISRQGVTQYF. The CDR3 nucleotides are TGTGCCATCAGTCGGCAGGGAGTTACGCAGTATTTT.

There are a few counts of this clone. The V and J genes are TRBV11-2 and TRBJ1-1, with a possible D match to TRBD1 (5 bases). Trimming pared 1 base from V and 0 bases from J, leaving 15 bases between. CDR3 length: 17 residues. CDR1 is SGHAT, CDR2 FQNNGV, per germline. In DNA, the CDR3 is TGTGCCAGCAGCTTAGTACCACTACAGGCGATGAACACTGAAGCTTTCTTT. It translates to CASSLVPLQAMNTEAFF.

In its sample, this clone was seen once. This sequence joins TRBV30 and TRBJ1-6; the D is unclear. The CDR3 contains 15 residues. Per the germline V gene, CDR1 is GTSNPN and CDR2 is SVGIG (reference sequence). Trimming cost V 6 bases and J 6 bases, with 18 bases left between them. CDR3 coding DNA: TGTGCCTGCGGAATTGGGGTGCGACTTAATTCACCCCTCCACTTT. This translates into CACGIGVRLNSPLHF.